This entry describes one T cell receptor beta chain. As yet, its antigen is unknown. The data belong to a study of T cell responses to AZD1222 COVID-19 vaccine. The germline V gene has CDR1 SGDLS and CDR2 YYNGEE. V gave up 0 bases and J gave up 4 bases; unmatched junction bases: 2. The CDR3 is 15 amino acids. Overall study findings and caveats: Among AZD1222 vaccinees, only five to seven were seropositive at baseline.

Using immunoSEQ multiplex PCR, the repertoire was profiled, and TCRdb retains in-frame clones only, with some absent. In the table there are about 96,000 clones, roughly 90% of which are singletons. The sample in question was peripheral blood, obtained on day 0 of AZD1222 vaccination. This clonotype originated in an adult in good health. V is TRBV9 and J is TRBJ2-1; 9 nucleotides line up with TRBD1. CDR3 residues: CASSVAGQGYNEQFF. In DNA form, the CDR3 reads TGTGCCAGCAGCGTAGCCGGACAGGGGTACAATGAGCAGTTCTTC.